These 30 T cell receptor beta chains came from one sample sequenced in a study of CD8 T cells in ankylosing spondylitis. A single record per CDR3 protein comes from TCRdb applying MiXCR to the 5' RACE reads. Counted here are some 130,000 distinct CDR3 sequences, 7% to 10% occurring once; the ten biggest clones make up approximately 3.3%. Specimen: blood, either unsorted or a sorted T cell fraction (not recorded which). The source is a male donor with ankylosing spondylitis or in good health (not recorded which).

Many counts were recorded for this clonotype. The chain has TRBV2 and TRBJ1-5; a weak D match, TRBD1 (6 bases). This CDR3 contains 15 residues. The V and J ends lost 0 bases and 4 bases respectively, with 10 bases between them. CDR1 is SNHLY and CDR2 is FYNNEI in the germline V gene. The CDR3 is CASSEAGGQNQPQHF. Here the CDR3 DNA reads TGTGCCAGCAGTGAAGCAGGGGGACAAAATCAGCCCCAGCATTTT.

This clonotype was seen a few times. The chain couples TRBV3-1 to TRBJ2-1, with 9 bases matching TRBD2. V shed 1 base and J 5 bases; nucleotides not matched to a gene: 6. The CDR3 runs to 16 residues. Germline V gives CDR1 LGHDT, CDR2 YNNKEL (reference sequence). CDR3 residues: CASSQAIAGVNNEQFF. The CDR3 coding sequence is TGTGCCAGCAGCCAAGCTATAGCGGGAGTTAACAATGAGCAGTTCTTC.

This clonotype occurred many times. The chain employs TRBV7-2 and TRBJ2-7; tentatively, D is TRBD1 (5 bases). The germline V and J ends were trimmed by 6 bases and 4 bases, with 16 bases remaining between them. Germline CDR1 and CDR2: SGHTA and FQGNSA. The CDR3 is 14 residues long. The CDR3 bases are TGTGCCAGCAGATCGGGCCAGGGTGTTTACGAGCAGTACTTC. Amino acids: CASRSGQGVYEQYF.

The chain joins TRBV2 to TRBJ1-2, with TRBD1 matching over 8 bases. The length of the CDR3 is 13 residues. V lost 4 bases, J lost 7 bases, and 5 bases stayed unmatched. Germline lookup yields CDR1 SNHLY and CDR2 FYNNEI. CDR3 DNA sequence: TGTGCCAGCAGTGCGACAGGGGATGGTGGCTACACCTTC. Residues: CASSATGDGGYTF.

J is TRBJ2-2 and V is TRBV7-2; TRBD2 matches at 10 bases. This CDR3 has 16 residues. With V trimmed by 8 bases and J by 2 bases, 8 bases remained unmatched. CDR1 and CDR2 (germline): SGHTA, FQGNSA. The CDR3 loop reads CASGRTSGINTGELFF. The CDR3 DNA reads TGTGCCAGCGGACGGACTAGCGGCATTAACACCGGGGAGCTGTTTTTT.

This clonotype was seen at least ten times. The genes are TRBV29-1 and TRBJ2-4; 13 positions match TRBD2. The junction had 10 bases not matched to a gene; V was cut back by 7 bases and J by 1 base. CDR1 SQVTM and CDR2 ANQGSEA come from the germline V gene. This CDR3 is built from 17 residues. CDR3 coding DNA: TGCAGCGCGACTAGCGGGAGGAACCGTACCGCCAAAAACATTCAGTACTTC. Translated, it gives CSATSGRNRTAKNIQYF.

There are many counts of this clonotype. V and J are TRBV6-5 and TRBJ2-5; D is uncertain. Germline lookup yields CDR1 MNHEY and CDR2 SVGAGI. V shed 1 base and J shed 0 bases, with 12 bases lying between them. CDR3 size: 16 residues. CDR3 sequence (DNA): TGTGCCAGCAGTTACTTGAGGAGAAAGTACCAAGAGACCCAGTACTTC. Amino acid sequence: CASSYLRRKYQETQYF.

The table lists this clonotype with many counts. The chain is built from TRBV18 and TRBJ2-3, with a tentative D call TRBD2 (6 bases). The CDR3 extends over 15 amino acids. Trimming stripped 3 bases from V and 0 bases from J, with 10 bases between. Germline CDR1 and CDR2: KGHSH and LQKENI. CDR3 nucleotides: TGTGCCAGCTCACCGAGCGGGTCTAGCACAGATACGCAGTATTTT. Amino acid sequence: CASSPSGSSTDTQYF.

This clonotype has a handful of counts. This chain joins TRBV6-1 and TRBJ2-6, with D uncertain. CDR3 length equals 15 residues. CDR1 is MNHNS and CDR2 is SASEGT in the germline V gene. Trimming pared 6 bases from V and 4 bases from J, leaving 13 bases between. CDR3 residues: CASRSHASGANVLTF. Here the CDR3 DNA reads TGTGCCAGCAGGAGTCACGCGTCAGGGGCCAACGTCCTGACTTTC.

This clonotype was found many times. The genes are TRBV11-3 and TRBJ2-1, with TRBD2 as a possible D gene (6 bases). The CDR3 has 17 amino acids. CDR1 is SGHNT and CDR2 is YENEEA in the germline V gene. Trimming cost V 5 bases and J 0 bases, with 17 bases left between them. CDR3 sequence reads: CASSPLWGESSYNEQFF. For the CDR3, the DNA is TGTGCCAGCAGCCCACTTTGGGGGGAAAGCTCCTACAATGAGCAGTTCTTC.

At least ten counts were recorded for this clonotype. This chain uses TRBV15 with TRBJ2-5, with D possibly TRBD1 on 5 matching bases. Between the trimmed V and J ends, which lost 4 bases and 2 bases, there was a span of 8 bases. There are 13 residues in the CDR3. Germline CDR1 is LNHNV and CDR2 is YYDKDF (reference sequence). CDR3 nucleotides: TGTGCCACCAGCATGACAGAGCAAGAGACCCAGTACTTC. Translation: CATSMTEQETQYF.

The J gene is TRBJ1-1, the V gene TRBV7-8; TRBD1 might be the D (5 bases). CDR1 and CDR2 (germline): SGHVS, FQNEAQ. The CDR3 spans 15 residues. V lost 5 bases to trimming and J lost 5 bases, with 18 bases between them. The CDR3 sequence: CASSPRWGSGTEAFF. The CDR3 DNA sequence: TGTGCCAGCAGCCCTCGTTGGGGGTCGGGGACTGAAGCTTTCTTT.

The CDR3 is CASSFVAGLSTDTQYF. CDR3 in DNA: TGTGCCAGCAGCTTTGTTGCGGGGTTGAGCACAGATACGCAGTATTTT. The rearrangement links TRBV7-9 to TRBJ2-3, with D possibly being TRBD2 (6 bases). V was shortened by 3 bases and J by 0 bases, with 13 bases between the two germline ends. Germline CDR1 is SEHNR and CDR2 is FQNEAQ (reference sequence). The CDR3 runs to 16 residues.

This clonotype was detected many times. One end of the junction does not line up with germline, which may come from a read error. This rearrangement joins TRBV13 to TRBJ1-3; no definite D call. Germline V gives CDR1 PRHDT, CDR2 FYEKMQ (reference sequence). CDR3 length: 16 amino acids. In nucleotides, the CDR3 is TGTGCCATCAGCTTAGCTCTGGGAACAGACGGAAACACCATATATTTT. Translating gives CAISLALGTDGNTIYF. The whole variable domain, remainder taken from reference TRBV13 and TRBJ1-3, is AAGVIQSPRHLIKEKRETATLKCYPIPRHDTVYWYQQGPGQDPQFLISFYEKMQSDKGSIPDRFSAQQFSDYHSELNMSSLELGDSALYFCAISLALGTDGNTIYFGEGSWLTVV.

V and J are TRBV20-1 and TRBJ2-2; no clear D gene. Germline CDR1 is DFQATT and CDR2 is SNEGSKA (reference sequence). The CDR3 runs 14 residues. The germline V and J ends were trimmed by 3 bases and 0 bases, with 8 bases remaining between them. CDR3 protein: CSASPLTNTGELFF. The CDR3 coding sequence is TGCAGTGCTAGTCCCCTGACGAACACCGGGGAGCTGTTTTTT.

This chain uses TRBV5-5 with TRBJ2-1, with no clear D. From germline, CDR1 is SGHKS and CDR2 YYEKEE (reference sequence). The CDR3 is 14 amino acids. Trimming shortened V by 0 bases and J by 4 bases, and 8 bases separated the two germline ends. The CDR3 DNA sequence: TGTGCCAGCAGCTTGGGTCTAGAATACAATGAGCAGTTCTTC. Translating gives CASSLGLEYNEQFF. The full variable domain, rest sourced from reference TRBV5-5 and TRBJ2-1, is DAGVTQSPTHLIKTRGQQVTLRCSPISGHKSVSWYQQVLGQGPQFIFQYYEKEERGRGNFPDRFSARQFPNYSSELNVNALLLGDSALYLCASSLGLEYNEQFFGPGTRLTVL.

The sample holds a few counts of this clonotype. The chain uses TRBV7-6 and TRBJ1-3; TRBD1 agrees at 9 bases. Germline CDR1 SGHVS, CDR2 FNYEAQ. The CDR3 runs to 16 residues. The V gene end was trimmed by 5 bases and the J gene end by 0 bases; junction bases not matched to a gene: 5. The DNA of the CDR3 is TGTGCCAGCAGCACAGGGACAGGGCACTCTGGAAACACCATATATTTT. Translation gives CASSTGTGHSGNTIYF.

This clonotype was observed at least ten times. The V gene is TRBV12-3 or TRBV12-4, the J gene TRBJ2-2; D gene ambiguous. CDR3 length: 15 amino acids. V lost 3 bases, J lost 5 bases, and 13 bases lay in between. The CDR3 loop is CASSFSSRATGELFF. CDR3 DNA: TGTGCCAGCAGTTTCTCATCTAGGGCGACCGGGGAGCTGTTTTTT.

The chain employs TRBV20-1 and TRBJ2-1, with 8 bases matching TRBD2. Trimming took 2 bases from V and 6 from J; bases not matched to a gene: 6. CDR1 DFQATT and CDR2 SNEGSKA come from the germline V gene (reference sequence). This CDR3 region has 14 residues. The CDR3 protein is CSARTSGPFNEQFF. CDR3 coding DNA: TGCAGTGCTAGAACTAGCGGACCATTCAATGAGCAGTTCTTC.

The chain couples TRBV2 to TRBJ1-6; D ambiguous. The germline gives CDR1 SNHLY, CDR2 FYNNEI. The CDR3 loop spans 11 amino acids. V was shortened by 7 bases and J by 8 bases, with 6 bases between the two germline ends. The CDR3 DNA sequence: TGTGCCAGCAACGGTTATTCACCCCTCCACTTT. It translates to CASNGYSPLHF.

This clonotype was counted ten times or more. The chain is built from TRBV6-2 or TRBV6-3 and TRBJ2-7; either TRBD1 or TRBD2 may supply D (6 bases each). The germline V and J ends were trimmed by 0 bases and 2 bases, with 20 bases remaining between them. The CDR3 length is 18 residues. Germline assignment: CDR1 MNHEY and CDR2 SVGEGT. This chain's CDR3 is CASSYSTTAGTQTYEQYF. CDR3 DNA sequence: TGTGCCAGCAGTTACTCGACGACTGCGGGGACACAGACCTACGAGCAGTACTTC.

This clonotype was recorded a few times. The chain couples TRBV5-1 to TRBJ2-7; TRBD2 matches 11 bases. The germline V gene encodes CDR1 SGHRS and CDR2 YFSETQ. The CDR3 runs to 15 residues. V trimming: 0 bases; J trimming: 6 bases; junction bases outside the gene matches: 5. The CDR3 DNA follows: TGCGCCAGCAGCTTGGAACTAGCGGGAGTAAGCGAGCAGTACTTC. Translation: CASSLELAGVSEQYF. Full variable domain (missing parts from reference TRBV5-1 and TRBJ2-7): KAGVTQTPRYLIKTRGQQVTLSCSPISGHRSVSWYQQTPGQGLQFLFEYFSETQRNKGNFPGRFSGRQFSNSRSEMNVSTLELGDSALYLCASSLELAGVSEQYFGPGTRLTVT.

This clonotype was observed at least ten times. This sequence joins TRBV20-1 and TRBJ2-5; tentatively, D is TRBD1 (5 bases). This CDR3 contains 13 residues. Per germline, CDR1 DFQATT and CDR2 SNEGSKA (reference sequence). The germline V and J ends were trimmed by 3 bases and 4 bases, with 12 bases remaining between them. The DNA of the CDR3 is TGCAGTGCTAGTAAGCCAGGGTCAGAGACCCAGTACTTC. Its translation is CSASKPGSETQYF.

Ten or more counts support this clonotype. V and J are TRBV29-1 and TRBJ2-1; D is perhaps TRBD1 (5 bases). CDR3 size: 13 residues. Germline loops: CDR1 SQVTM, CDR2 ANQGSEA. The ends were cut back, 5 bases at V and 4 bases at J, with 12 bases in the middle. CDR3 bases: TGCAGCGTTAGGTCGACAGATTACAATGAGCAGTTCTTC. Its translation is CSVRSTDYNEQFF.

At least ten counts were recorded for this clonotype. The V and J genes are TRBV20-1 and TRBJ2-7; 7 bases are a match to TRBD1. CDR3 length: 16 amino acids. The germline V gene has CDR1 DFQATT and CDR2 SNEGSKA (reference sequence). V shed 3 bases, J shed 4 bases, and the junction held 15 bases outside the gene matches. For the CDR3, the DNA is TGCAGTGCTAGTTCCTCGGCGACAGGGTTATTTTACGAGCAGTACTTC. Encoded protein: CSASSSATGLFYEQYF.

This clonotype came up many times. The chain links TRBV7-8 to TRBJ1-2; maybe TRBD1 (5 bases). This CDR3 spans 15 amino acids. With 4 bases removed from V and 2 bases from J, the gap between germline ends came to 14 bases. Germline lookup yields CDR1 SGHVS and CDR2 FQNEAQ. CDR3 residues: CASSSRQGLNYGYTF. In nucleotides, the CDR3 is TGTGCCAGCAGCTCTCGCCAGGGACTAAACTATGGCTACACCTTC.

This clonotype was observed a few times. This chain joins TRBV12-3 or TRBV12-4 and TRBJ2-4, with D perhaps given as TRBD1 or TRBD2 (5 bases each). The CDR3 has 17 residues. Deletions cut 4 bases from V and 0 bases from J, with 16 bases between. CDR3 sequence reads: CASSSTAGTLAKNIQYF. Written as DNA, the CDR3 is TGTGCCAGCAGTTCAACGGCAGGGACCCTAGCCAAAAACATTCAGTACTTC.

This clonotype appeared many times. V usage is TRBV7-9 and J usage is TRBJ2-7; D assignment may be TRBD1 or TRBD2 (6 bases each). Trimming left V 7 bases short and J 4 bases short, with 20 bases between. This CDR3 is 15 amino acids long. Germline values: CDR1 SEHNR, CDR2 FQNEAQ (reference sequence). This CDR3 reads CASTPRRDNGYEQYF. CDR3 in DNA: TGTGCCAGCACCCCGAGGAGGGACAATGGATACGAGCAGTACTTC. Complete variable domain (other parts from reference TRBV7-9 and TRBJ2-7): DTGVSQNPRHKITKRGQNVTFRCDPISEHNRLYWYRQTLGQGPEFLTYFQNEAQLEKSRLLSDRFSAERPKGSFSTLEIQRTEQGDSAMYLCASTPRRDNGYEQYFGPGTRLTVT.

At least ten counts were recorded for this clonotype. The chain combines TRBV5-1 with TRBJ2-3; D call uncertain. The CDR3 runs to 13 residues. Germline V lookup: CDR1 SGHRS, CDR2 YFSETQ. Trimming cost V 4 bases and J 5 bases, with 11 bases left between them. The CDR3 DNA is TGCGCCAGCAGCAAAGAAAAAGGAGATACGCAGTATTTT. Amino acids: CASSKEKGDTQYF.

This clonotype was seen more than once but under ten times. The rearrangement joins TRBV24-1 to TRBJ2-5, with 9 nucleotides matching TRBD1. From germline, CDR1 is KGHDR and CDR2 SFDVKD. V trimming: 9 bases; J trimming: 8 bases; junction bases outside the gene matches: 15. CDR3 length: 15 residues. The CDR3 reads CATSARDRAIDTQYF. The CDR3 region has the DNA TGTGCCACCTCAGCCCGGGACAGGGCCATCGACACCCAGTACTTC.